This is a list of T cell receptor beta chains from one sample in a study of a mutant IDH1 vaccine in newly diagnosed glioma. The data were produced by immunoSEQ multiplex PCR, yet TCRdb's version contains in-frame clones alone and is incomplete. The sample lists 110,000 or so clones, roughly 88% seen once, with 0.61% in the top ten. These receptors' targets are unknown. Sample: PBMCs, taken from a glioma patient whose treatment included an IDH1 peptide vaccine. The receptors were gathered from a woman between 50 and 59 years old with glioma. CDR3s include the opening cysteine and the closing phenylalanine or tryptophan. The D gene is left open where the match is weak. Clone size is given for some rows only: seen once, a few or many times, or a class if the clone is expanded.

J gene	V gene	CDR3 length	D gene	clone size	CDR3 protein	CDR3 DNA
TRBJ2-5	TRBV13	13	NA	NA	CASSLKGGETQYF	TGTGCCAGCAGCTTAAAGGGCGGAGAGACCCAGTACTTC
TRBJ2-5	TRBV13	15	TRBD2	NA	CASSGGDGWQETQYF	TGTGCCAGCAGCGGGGGGGACGGATGGCAAGAGACCCAGTACTTC
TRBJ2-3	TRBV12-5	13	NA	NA	CASGLGSTDTQYF	TGTGCTAGTGGTTTGGGCAGCACAGATACGCAGTATTTT
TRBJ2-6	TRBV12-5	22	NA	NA	CASGLVRRLGTLDSIGANVLTF	TGTGCTAGTGGTTTGGTAAGACGGCTTGGGACTTTGGACTCAATAGGGGCCAACGTCCTGACTTTC
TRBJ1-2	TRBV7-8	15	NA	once	CASSPVGGESYGYTF	TGTGCCAGCAGCCCCGTCGGGGGGGAGAGTTATGGCTACACCTTC
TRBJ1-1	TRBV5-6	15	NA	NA	CASSMRGWENTEAFF	TGTGCCAGCTCCATGAGGGGGTGGGAGAACACTGAAGCTTTCTTT
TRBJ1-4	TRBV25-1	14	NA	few	CASSEGPRDEKLFF	TGTGCCAGCTCTGAGGGACCAAGGGATGAAAAACTGTTTTTT
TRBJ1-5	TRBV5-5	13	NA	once	CASSLDGDQPQHF	TGTGCCAGCAGCTTGGATGGGGACCAGCCCCAGCATTTT
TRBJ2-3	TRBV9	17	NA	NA	CASSSRPPRTSTDTQYF	TGTGCCAGCAGCTCGAGGCCCCCCCGGACTAGCACAGATACGCAGTATTTT
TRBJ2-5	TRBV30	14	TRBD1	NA	CAWSVRQGAETQYF	TGTGCCTGGAGTGTACGGCAGGGGGCTGAGACCCAGTACTTC
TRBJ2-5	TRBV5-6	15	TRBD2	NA	CASSPGLAGGETQYF	TGTGCCAGCAGCCCCGGACTAGCGGGAGGTGAGACCCAGTACTTC
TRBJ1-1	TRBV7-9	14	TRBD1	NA	CASSPIAGGTEAFF	TGTGCCAGCAGCCCTATCGCAGGGGGCACTGAAGCTTTCTTT
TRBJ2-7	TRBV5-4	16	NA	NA	CASSLGGRQKSYEQYF	TGTGCCAGCAGCTTGGGTGGCCGGCAGAAGTCCTACGAGCAGTACTTC
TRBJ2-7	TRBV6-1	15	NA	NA	CASSEALTGGHEQYF	TGTGCCAGCAGTGAAGCGCTGACAGGTGGCCACGAGCAGTACTTC
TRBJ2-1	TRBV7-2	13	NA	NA	CASSLASYNEQFF	TGTGCCAGCAGCTTAGCCTCCTACAATGAGCAGTTCTTC
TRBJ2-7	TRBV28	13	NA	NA	CASRAGTSYEQYF	TGTGCCAGCAGGGCCGGGACATCATACGAGCAGTACTTC
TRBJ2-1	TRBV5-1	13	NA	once	CASSLSGYNEQFF	TGCGCCAGCAGCTTGTCGGGGTACAATGAGCAGTTCTTC
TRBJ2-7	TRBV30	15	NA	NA	CAWSYEQGTRKEQYF	TGTGCCTGGAGTTACGAACAGGGCACTCGTAAGGAGCAGTACTTC
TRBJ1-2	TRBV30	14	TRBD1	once	CAWSSLTGGYGYTF	TGTGCCTGGAGTTCCCTGACAGGGGGCTATGGCTACACCTTC
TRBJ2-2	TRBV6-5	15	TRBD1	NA	CASRRGTVNTGELFF	TGTGCCAGCAGGAGGGGGACAGTCAACACCGGGGAGCTGTTTTTT
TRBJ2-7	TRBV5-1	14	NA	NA	CASSWGDSSYEQYF	TGCGCCAGCAGCTGGGGGGACAGTTCCTACGAGCAGTACTTC
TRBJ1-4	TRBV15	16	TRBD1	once	CATSSARDREDEKLFF	TGTGCCACCAGCAGCGCTCGGGACAGGGAAGACGAAAAACTGTTTTTT
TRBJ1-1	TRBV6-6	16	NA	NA	CASSYALEGLNTEAFF	TGTGCCAGCAGTTACGCCCTCGAGGGCCTGAACACTGAAGCTTTCTTT
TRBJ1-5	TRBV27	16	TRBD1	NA	CASSFRGQGYNQPQHF	TGTGCCAGCAGTTTTAGGGGACAGGGGTACAATCAGCCCCAGCATTTT
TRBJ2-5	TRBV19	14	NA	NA	CASTPRGRQETQYF	TGTGCCAGTACCCCTCGGGGGAGACAAGAGACCCAGTACTTC
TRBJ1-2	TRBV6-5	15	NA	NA	CASSYSAGGRYGYTF	TGTGCCAGCAGTTACTCGGCGGGGGGCCGATATGGCTACACCTTC
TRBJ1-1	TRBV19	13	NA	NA	CASTAGLRTEAFF	TGTGCCAGTACCGCAGGGCTGAGAACTGAAGCTTTCTTT
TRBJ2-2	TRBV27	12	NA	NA	CASSLINGELFF	TGTGCCAGCAGTTTAATTAACGGGGAGCTGTTTTTT
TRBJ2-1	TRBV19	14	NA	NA	CASTQGRGYNEQFF	TGTGCCAGTACCCAGGGCCGGGGATACAATGAGCAGTTCTTC
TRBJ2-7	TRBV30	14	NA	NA	CAWSSAWELGEQYF	TGTGCCTGGTCTTCGGCGTGGGAGCTGGGGGAGCAGTACTTC
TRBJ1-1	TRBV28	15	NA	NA	CASSYQTGLNSEAFF	TGTGCCAGCAGTTACCAGACAGGTTTAAACTCTGAAGCTTTCTTT
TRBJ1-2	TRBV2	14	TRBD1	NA	CASSESRGLYGYTF	TGTGCCAGCAGTGAAAGTAGGGGGCTCTATGGCTACACCTTC
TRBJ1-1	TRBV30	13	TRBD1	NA	CAAAEGANTEAFF	TGTGCCGCCGCCGAGGGGGCGAACACTGAAGCTTTCTTT
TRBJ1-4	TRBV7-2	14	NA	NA	CASSLGWRNEKLFF	TGTGCCAGCAGCTTAGGATGGCGTAATGAAAAACTGTTTTTT
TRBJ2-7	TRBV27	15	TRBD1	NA	CASSFWRQGHYEQYF	TGTGCCAGCAGTTTCTGGAGACAGGGCCACTACGAGCAGTACTTC
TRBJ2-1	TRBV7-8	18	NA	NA	CASSLGARAGSSYNEQFF	TGTGCCAGCAGCTTAGGGGCCCGCGCGGGGAGCTCCTACAATGAGCAGTTCTTC
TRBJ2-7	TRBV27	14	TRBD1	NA	CASSLSRGTYEQYF	TGTGCCAGCAGTTTATCCAGGGGGACCTACGAGCAGTACTTC
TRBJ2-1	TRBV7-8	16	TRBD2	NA	CASSLARTSGLHEQFF	TGTGCCAGCAGCTTAGCTCGGACTAGCGGGCTCCATGAGCAGTTCTTC
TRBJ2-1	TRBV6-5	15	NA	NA	CASSRTAGRSNEQFF	TGTGCCAGCAGTAGGACGGCTGGAAGATCCAATGAGCAGTTCTTC
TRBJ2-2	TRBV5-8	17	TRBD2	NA	CASSLELAGGPTGELFF	TGTGCCAGCAGCTTGGAGCTAGCGGGAGGGCCGACCGGGGAGCTGTTTTTT
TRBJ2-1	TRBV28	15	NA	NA	CASSLRDAVGNEQFF	TGTGCCAGCAGTTTAAGGGACGCCGTGGGTAATGAGCAGTTCTTC